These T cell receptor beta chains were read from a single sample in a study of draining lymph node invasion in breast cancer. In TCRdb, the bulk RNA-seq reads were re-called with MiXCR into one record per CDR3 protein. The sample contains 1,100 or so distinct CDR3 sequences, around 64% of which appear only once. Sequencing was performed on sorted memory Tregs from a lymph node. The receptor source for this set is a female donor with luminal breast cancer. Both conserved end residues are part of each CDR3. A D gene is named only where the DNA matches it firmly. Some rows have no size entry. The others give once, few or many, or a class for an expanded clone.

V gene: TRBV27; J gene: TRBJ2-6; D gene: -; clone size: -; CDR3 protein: CASSPRGSGANVLTF; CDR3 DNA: TGTGCCAGCAGTCCCAGGGGTTCTGGGGCCAACGTCCTGACTTTC
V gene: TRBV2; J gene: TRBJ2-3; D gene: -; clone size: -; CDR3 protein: CVSSVIYLPDTQYF; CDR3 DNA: TGTGTCAGCAGTGTGATTTACCTTCCAGATACGCAGTATTTT
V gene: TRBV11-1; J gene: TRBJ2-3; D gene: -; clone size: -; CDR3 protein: CAITRGSTDTQYF; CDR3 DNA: TGTGCCATCACGAGGGGGAGCACAGATACGCAGTATTTT
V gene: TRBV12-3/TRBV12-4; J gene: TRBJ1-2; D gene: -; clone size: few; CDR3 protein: CASSLGQTYGYTF; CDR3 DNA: TGTGCCAGCAGTTTAGGCCAGACCTATGGCTACACCTTC
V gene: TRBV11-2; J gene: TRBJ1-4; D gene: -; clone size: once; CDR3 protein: CASSLDPYSNEKLFF; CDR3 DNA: TGTGCCAGCAGCTTAGATCCGTATTCTAATGAAAAACTGTTTTTT
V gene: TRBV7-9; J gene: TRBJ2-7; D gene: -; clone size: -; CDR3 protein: CASSSRIYEQYF; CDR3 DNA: TGTGCCAGCAGCTCCCGAATTTACGAGCAGTACTTC
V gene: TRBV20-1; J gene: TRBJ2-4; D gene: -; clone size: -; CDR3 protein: CSAPGEAKNIQYF; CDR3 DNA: TGCAGTGCGCCGGGGGAAGCCAAAAACATTCAGTACTTC
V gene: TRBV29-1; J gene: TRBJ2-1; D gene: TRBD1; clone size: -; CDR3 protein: CSARQGQGASGNEQFF; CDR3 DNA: TGCAGCGCCAGGCAGGGACAGGGGGCGTCGGGCAATGAGCAGTTCTTC
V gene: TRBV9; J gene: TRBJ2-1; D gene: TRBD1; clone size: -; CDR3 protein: CASSRTGTGLNEQFF; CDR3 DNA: TGTGCCAGCAGCCGCACCGGGACAGGGCTCAATGAGCAGTTCTTC
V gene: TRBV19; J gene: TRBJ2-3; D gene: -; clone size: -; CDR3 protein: CASSIGQGTDTQYF; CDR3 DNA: TGTGCCAGTAGTATAGGTCAGGGCACAGATACGCAGTATTTT
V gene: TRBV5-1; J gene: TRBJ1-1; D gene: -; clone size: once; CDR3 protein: CASSLEMNTEAFF; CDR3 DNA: TGCGCCAGCAGCTTGGAAATGAACACTGAAGCTTTCTTT
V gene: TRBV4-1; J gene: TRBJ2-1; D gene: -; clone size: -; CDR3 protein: CASSQPPGSGPYNEQFF; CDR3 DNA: TGCGCCAGCAGCCAACCCCCGGGGAGCGGGCCATACAATGAGCAGTTCTTC
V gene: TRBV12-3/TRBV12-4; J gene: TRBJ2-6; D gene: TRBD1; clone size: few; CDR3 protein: CASSPPTGRANVLTF; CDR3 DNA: TGTGCCAGCAGTCCTCCGACAGGGAGGGCCAACGTCCTGACTTTC
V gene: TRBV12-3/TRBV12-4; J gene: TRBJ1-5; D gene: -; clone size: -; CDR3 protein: CASSFGTLPPQHF; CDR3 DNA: TGTGCCAGCAGTTTCGGGACCCTCCCGCCCCAGCATTTT
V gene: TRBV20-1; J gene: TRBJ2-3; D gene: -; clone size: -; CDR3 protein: CSAGRGGSGGDTQFF; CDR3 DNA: TGCAGTGCTGGAAGGGGGGGGTCAGGTGGAGATACGCAGTTTTTT
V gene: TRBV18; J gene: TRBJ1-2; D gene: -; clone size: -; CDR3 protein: CASSPRSTDYGYTF; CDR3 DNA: TGTGCCAGCTCACCACGTTCGACGGATTATGGCTACACCTTC
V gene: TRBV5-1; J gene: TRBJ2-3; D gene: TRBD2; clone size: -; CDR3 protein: CASSLAALAGTDTQYF; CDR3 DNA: TGCGCCAGCAGCTTGGCAGCCCTAGCGGGCACAGATACGCAGTATTTT